The 16 T cell receptor beta chains reported below all come from one sample, sequenced in a study of blood T cell repertoires in COVID-19. Profiling relied on immunoSEQ multiplex PCR, and the TCRdb table lists in-frame clones only, not all of them. This repertoire shows about 120,000 clones, about 80% found once; its top ten account for about 8.1%. Sequenced material: peripheral blood. These receptors came from a woman in her forties with acute or convalescent COVID-19.

The chain couples TRBV7-2 to TRBJ2-7, with 10 nucleotides matching TRBD2. This CDR3 comprises 16 residues. V dropped 3 bases and J dropped 3; count of bases not matched to a gene: 8. Germline values: CDR1 SGHTA, CDR2 FQGNSA. CDR3 loop: CASSLRLASGSYEQYF. CDR3 nucleotide sequence: TGTGCCAGCAGCTTGAGATTGGCTAGCGGGAGCTACGAGCAGTACTTC.

The chain carries TRBV6-6 and TRBJ1-1; D unclear. The germline CDR1 and CDR2 sequences are MNHNY and SVGAGI (reference sequence). Trimming left V 6 bases short and J 5 bases short, with 10 bases between. The CDR3 runs 12 residues. CDR3 sequence: CASSFLFTEAFF. In nucleotides, the CDR3 is TGTGCCAGCAGCTTTCTATTTACTGAAGCTTTCTTT.

This clone appeared once. The chain employs TRBV2 and TRBJ2-7; 15 bases agree with TRBD2. Losses at the gene ends were 5 bases for V and 2 bases for J; bases not matched to a gene: 10. Per the germline V gene, CDR1 is SNHLY and CDR2 is FYNNEI. The CDR3 totals 18 residues. CDR3 sequence (DNA): TGTGCCAGCAGTCGCGGACTAGCGGGGGGGCCCCGTCCCTACGAGCAGTACTTC. Translating it yields CASSRGLAGGPRPYEQYF. The full variable domain, its missing parts supplied by reference TRBV2 and TRBJ2-7, is EPEVTQTPSHQVTQMGQEVILRCVPISNHLYFYWYRQILGQKVEFLVSFYNNEISEKSEIFDDQFSVERPDGSNFTLKIRSTKLEDSAMYFCASSRGLAGGPRPYEQYFGPGTRLTVT.

This clone was seen just once. This chain uses TRBV20-1 with TRBJ1-1; D is uncertain. Trimming cost V 5 bases and J 4 bases, with 8 bases left between them. The CDR3 extends over 11 amino acids. CDR1 and CDR2 (germline): DFQATT, SNEGSKA (reference sequence). CDR3 coding DNA: TGCAGTGCTGGAGGCAGCACTGAAGCTTTCTTT. Amino acid sequence: CSAGGSTEAFF.

The V and J genes are TRBV7-8 and TRBJ1-6, with D tentatively TRBD1 (5 bases). The CDR3 loop spans 16 amino acids. Trimming took 5 bases from V and 6 from J, leaving 17 bases between them. Looked up from germline, CDR1 is SGHVS and CDR2 is FQNEAQ. The CDR3 DNA sequence: TGTGCCAGCAGCCTAGAGCTTGGGGGGTCTAATTCACCCCTCCACTTT. Protein product: CASSLELGGSNSPLHF.

The chain couples TRBV25-1 to TRBJ1-4, with no clear D. V was cut by 4 bases and J by 7 bases, with 7 bases left in between. Germline lookup yields CDR1 MGHDK and CDR2 SYGVNS. The CDR3 covers 12 residues. The CDR3 here is CASSGQVEKLFF. The CDR3 nucleotides are TGTGCCAGCAGTGGTCAGGTTGAAAAACTGTTTTTT.

V usage is TRBV7-2 and J usage is TRBJ1-4; possibly TRBD1 for D (6 bases). The CDR3 contains 14 residues. Germline-derived CDR1 and CDR2 are SGHTA and FQGNSA. V was cut by 2 bases and J by 8 bases, with 12 bases left in between. In DNA, the CDR3 is TGTGCCAGCAGCTTACAGGGGTTTGGGGAAAAACTGTTTTTT. Translated, it gives CASSLQGFGEKLFF.

V usage is TRBV27 and J usage is TRBJ2-7, with 7 bases lining up with TRBD2. With V trimmed by 8 bases and J by 3 bases, 4 bases remained unmatched. Germline-derived CDR1 and CDR2 are MNHEY and SMNVEV (reference sequence). This CDR3 region has 12 residues. CDR3 DNA: TGTGCCAGCCGCCGGGGGGACTACGAGCAGTACTTC. It is translated as CASRRGDYEQYF.

The chain carries TRBV28 and TRBJ1-1; 12 nucleotides agree with TRBD1. This CDR3 is built from 18 residues. V lost 7 bases to trimming and J lost 0 bases; unmatched junction nucleotides: 12. CDR1 is MDHEN, CDR2 SYDVKM, per germline. The CDR3 loop is CASTPPGQGAGMNTEAFF. The CDR3 region has the DNA TGTGCCAGCACTCCACCGGGACAGGGGGCAGGGATGAACACTGAAGCTTTCTTT.

The chain joins TRBV5-5 to TRBJ1-1; no definite D call. The CDR3 has 15 amino acids. Looked up from germline, CDR1 is SGHKS and CDR2 is YYEKEE (reference sequence). Deletions cut 4 bases from V and 2 bases from J, with 15 bases between. CDR3 DNA: TGTGCCAGCAGCCCTACTCCGGGTATAAACACTGAAGCTTTCTTT. It codes for CASSPTPGINTEAFF.

V is TRBV5-1 and J is TRBJ1-1; D not certain. This CDR3 comprises 13 residues. Germline V CDR1 and CDR2: SGHRS, YFSETQ. V shed 6 bases and J shed 0 bases, with 9 bases lying between them. The CDR3 protein is CASNDGMNTEAFF. The CDR3, as DNA: TGCGCCAGCAACGATGGCATGAACACTGAAGCTTTCTTT.

This clone showed up just a few times. This rearrangement joins TRBV7-9 to TRBJ1-2; D is uncertain. Germline V gene data show CDR1 as SEHNR and CDR2 as FQNEAQ (reference sequence). CDR3 length: 12 amino acids. Trimming took 6 bases from V and 5 from J, leaving 10 bases between them. The CDR3 sequence is CASSSSYYGYTF. The CDR3 coding sequence is TGTGCCAGCAGTTCTTCCTATTATGGCTACACCTTC. Based on the CDR3 plus reference TRBV7-9 and TRBJ1-2, the full variable domain is DTGVSQNPRHKITKRGQNVTFRCDPISEHNRLYWYRQTLGQGPEFLTYFQNEAQLEKSRLLSDRFSAERPKGSFSTLEIQRTEQGDSAMYLCASSSSYYGYTFGSGTRLTVV.

CDR3 nucleotide sequence: TGTGCCAGCAGCTTGGGTTTAGCGGCAAACCAAGAGACCCAGTACTTC. It codes for CASSLGLAANQETQYF. The chain has TRBV7-8 and TRBJ2-5, with D possibly being TRBD2 (6 bases). Germline assignment: CDR1 SGHVS and CDR2 FQNEAQ. The CDR3 runs 16 residues. Trimming cost V 3 bases and J 0 bases, with 14 bases left between them.

The chain has TRBV6-1 and TRBJ1-3; D gene unclear. In germline, CDR1 is MNHNS, CDR2 SASEGT. The CDR3 contains 15 residues. V was cut by 3 bases and J by 3 bases, with 12 bases left in between. This chain's CDR3 is CASSEPSGSGNTIYF. As DNA, the CDR3 is TGTGCCAGCAGTGAGCCCAGTGGCAGTGGAAACACCATATATTTT.

Remarks on this clone: One end of the junction varies from germline; a read error may be responsible. The chain links TRBV6-5 to TRBJ1-5, with TRBD1 matching 9 bases. The CDR3 extends over 15 amino acids. CDR1 is MNHEY, CDR2 SVGAGI, per germline. The CDR3, as DNA: TGTGCCAGCAGTCCGACAGGGGGTAGCGATCAGCCCCAGCATTTT. Protein product: CASSPTGGSDQPQHF.

The chain joins TRBV5-1 to TRBJ2-7; D is possibly TRBD1 (5 bases). Trimming pared 5 bases from V and 3 bases from J, leaving 9 bases between. The CDR3 runs to 12 residues. From germline, CDR1 is SGHRS and CDR2 YFSETQ. The CDR3 DNA reads as TGCGCCAGCAGGGGGCAGGACTACGAGCAGTACTTC. This gives the protein CASRGQDYEQYF.